This is a list of T cell receptor beta chains from one sample in a study of blood T cell repertoires in COVID-19. This table comes from immunoSEQ multiplex PCR, and its TCRdb copy is limited to in-frame clones, with some not included. The sample holds about 130,000 clones, roughly 79% seen once. The sample was peripheral blood. All receptors derive from a woman aged 55-69 years with active or convalescent COVID-19. CDR3s include the opening cysteine and the closing phenylalanine or tryptophan. The order of the fields is V gene, J gene, CDR3 protein.

TRBV28,TRBJ2-7,CASSLLGQGAGEQYF
TRBV6-1,TRBJ1-5,CASSEAVQNQPQHF
TRBV7-9,TRBJ1-6,CASNRQGSYNSPLHF
TRBV7-2,TRBJ2-5,CASSTRTGTLQETQYF
TRBV19,TRBJ2-2,CASRPGLLNTGELFF
TRBV6-5,TRBJ1-2,CASRQGGTNYGYTF
TRBV27,TRBJ2-3,CASSLWATSGKADTQYF
TRBV19,TRBJ1-1,CASSIRPIGAGGWKEGTEAFF
TRBV30,TRBJ2-5,CAWSLGGAGETQYF
TRBV28,TRBJ1-4,CARGKRRNEKLFF
TRBV4-3,TRBJ2-5,CASSQEIPRWSQETQYF
TRBV14,TRBJ2-3,CASSHLRGGFTDTQYF
TRBV27,TRBJ1-2,CASSDRGSGYTF
TRBV5-1,TRBJ1-1,CASGTGGAEAFF
TRBV30,TRBJ1-2,CAWTTGNYGYTF
TRBV7-2,TRBJ2-7,CASSLGRDYEQYF
TRBV7-2,TRBJ1-1,CASSLTGGKNTEAFF
TRBV5-1,TRBJ2-5,CASSSGTIRQETQYF
TRBV30,TRBJ2-2,CAWTSTSAGELFF
TRBV6-5,TRBJ2-7,CASSYSASGGAYEQYF
TRBV7-2,TRBJ2-1,CASSLVLAINEQFF
TRBV11-2,TRBJ1-1,CASSLVDGALF
TRBV5-4,TRBJ2-3,CASSLDSYTQYF
TRBV7-9,TRBJ1-3,CASSAYRGSGNTIYF
TRBV10-1,TRBJ2-7,CASSENWSRPNYEQYF
TRBV6-5,TRBJ1-4,CASSYSTGGRGEKLFF
TRBV6-5,TRBJ2-2,CASSSIAGTTGELFF
TRBV6-6,TRBJ2-7,CASTSAYYEQYF
TRBV25-1,TRBJ1-6,CASSETGAHSPLHF
TRBV4-1,TRBJ2-3,CASSQGQGAYDTQYF
TRBV7-6,TRBJ1-4,CASSSGQTGRGKLFF
TRBV6-5,TRBJ2-1,CASHDDRDGEQFF
TRBV5-5,TRBJ1-4,CASSFTRDSIGRNEKLFF
TRBV4-3,TRBJ2-2,CASSQDFSGTGELFF
TRBV5-1,TRBJ1-2,CASSLGTGANYGYTF
TRBV28,TRBJ2-1,CASNGDSTIRDEQFF
TRBV7-9,TRBJ2-1,CASSLALGPGQYNEQFF
TRBV4-2,TRBJ1-6,CASSQEGGRNNSPLHF
TRBV6-5,TRBJ2-2,CASSYFSGGELFF
TRBV6-5,TRBJ1-6,CASSSEGPTNSPLHF
TRBV5-1,TRBJ2-1,CASSELGQEVLDEQFF
TRBV5-1,TRBJ2-3,CASSYGGGRDTQYF
TRBV5-1,TRBJ1-1,CASSRATGGNTEAFF
TRBV19,TRBJ1-4,CASQVGRGFTTNEKLFF
TRBV18,TRBJ2-2,CASSPLRGSNTGELFF
TRBV5-1,TRBJ1-1,CASSLDAGGSEAFF
TRBV11-2,TRBJ1-1,CASSWTPMNTEAFF